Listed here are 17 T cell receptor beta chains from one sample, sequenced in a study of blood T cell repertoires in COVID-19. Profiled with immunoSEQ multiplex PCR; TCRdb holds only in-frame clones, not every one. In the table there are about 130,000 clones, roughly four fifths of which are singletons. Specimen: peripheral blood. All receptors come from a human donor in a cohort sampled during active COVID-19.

The DNA for the CDR3 is TGTGCCAGCACCCCCGGGGGGGGGAGTCGTGTCACCGGGGAGCTGTTTTTT. Translating it yields CASTPGGGSRVTGELFF. The V and J genes are TRBV2 and TRBJ2-2, with 8 bases that match TRBD2. The CDR3 consists of 17 residues. The V and J ends lost 7 bases and 4 bases, in that order; junction bases with no gene match: 14. Looked up from germline, CDR1 is SNHLY and CDR2 is FYNNEI.

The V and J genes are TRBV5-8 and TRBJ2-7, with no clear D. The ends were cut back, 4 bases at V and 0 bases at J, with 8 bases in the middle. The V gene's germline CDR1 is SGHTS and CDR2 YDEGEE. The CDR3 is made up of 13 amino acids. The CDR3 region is CASSLDGSYEQYF. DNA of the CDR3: TGTGCCAGCAGCCTGGACGGCTCCTACGAGCAGTACTTC.

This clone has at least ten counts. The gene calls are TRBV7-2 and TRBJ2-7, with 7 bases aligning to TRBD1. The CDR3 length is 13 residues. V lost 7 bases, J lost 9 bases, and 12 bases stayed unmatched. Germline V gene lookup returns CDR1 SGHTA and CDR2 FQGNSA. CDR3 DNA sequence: TGTGCCAGCACCAAAGTCAGGGGGAGTAGGCAGTACTTC. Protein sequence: CASTKVRGSRQYF.

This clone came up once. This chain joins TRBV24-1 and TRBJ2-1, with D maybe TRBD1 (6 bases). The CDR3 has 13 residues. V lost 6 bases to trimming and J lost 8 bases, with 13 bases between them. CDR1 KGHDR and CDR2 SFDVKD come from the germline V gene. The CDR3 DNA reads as TGTGCCACCAGTCTTTCACAGGGCCATGAGCAGTTCTTC. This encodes CATSLSQGHEQFF.

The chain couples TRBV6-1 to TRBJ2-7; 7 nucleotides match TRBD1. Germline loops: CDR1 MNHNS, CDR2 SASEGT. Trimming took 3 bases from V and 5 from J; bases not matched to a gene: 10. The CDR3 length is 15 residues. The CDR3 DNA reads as TGTGCCAGCAGTGAGCAAGGGGGCAGGTACCACGAGCAGTACTTC. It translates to CASSEQGGRYHEQYF.

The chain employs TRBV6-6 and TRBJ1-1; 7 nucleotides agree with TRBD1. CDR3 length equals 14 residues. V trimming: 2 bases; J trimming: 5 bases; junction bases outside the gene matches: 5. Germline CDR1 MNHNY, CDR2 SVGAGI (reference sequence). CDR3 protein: CASSYAGGSTEAFF. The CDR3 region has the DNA TGTGCCAGCAGTTACGCAGGGGGATCGACTGAAGCTTTCTTT.

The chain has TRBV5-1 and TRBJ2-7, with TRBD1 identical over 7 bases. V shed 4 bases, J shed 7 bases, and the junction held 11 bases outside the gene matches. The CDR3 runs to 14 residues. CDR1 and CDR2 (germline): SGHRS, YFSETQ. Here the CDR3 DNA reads TGCGCCAGCAGCCCTCGGGACAGCCGCGGGGAGCAGTACTTC. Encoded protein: CASSPRDSRGEQYF.

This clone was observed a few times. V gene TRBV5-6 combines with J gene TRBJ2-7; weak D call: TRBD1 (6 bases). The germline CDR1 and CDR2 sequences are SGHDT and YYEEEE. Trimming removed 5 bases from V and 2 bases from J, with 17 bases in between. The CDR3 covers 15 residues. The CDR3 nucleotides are TGTGCCAGCAGGCCCCGGGACACCGTACCCTACGAGCAGTACTTC. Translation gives CASRPRDTVPYEQYF.

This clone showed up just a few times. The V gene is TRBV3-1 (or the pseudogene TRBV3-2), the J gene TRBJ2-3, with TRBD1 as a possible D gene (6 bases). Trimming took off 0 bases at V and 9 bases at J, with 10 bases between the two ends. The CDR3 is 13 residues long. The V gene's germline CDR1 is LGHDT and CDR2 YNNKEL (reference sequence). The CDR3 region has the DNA TGTGCCAGCAGCCAAGATCCAGGGGAAACGCAGTATTTT. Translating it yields CASSQDPGETQYF.

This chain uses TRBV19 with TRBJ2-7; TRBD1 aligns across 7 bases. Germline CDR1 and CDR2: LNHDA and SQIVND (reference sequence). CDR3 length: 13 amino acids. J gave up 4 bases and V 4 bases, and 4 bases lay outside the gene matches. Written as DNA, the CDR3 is TGTGCCAGTAGTAGACAGGGAATATACGAGCAGTACTTC. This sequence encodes CASSRQGIYEQYF.

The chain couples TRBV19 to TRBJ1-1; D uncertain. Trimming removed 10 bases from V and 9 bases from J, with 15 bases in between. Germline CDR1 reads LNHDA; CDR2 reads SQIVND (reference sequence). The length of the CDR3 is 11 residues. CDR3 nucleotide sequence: TGTGCCATCATGGGAGGGATGAAAGCTTTCTTT. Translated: CAIMGGMKAFF.

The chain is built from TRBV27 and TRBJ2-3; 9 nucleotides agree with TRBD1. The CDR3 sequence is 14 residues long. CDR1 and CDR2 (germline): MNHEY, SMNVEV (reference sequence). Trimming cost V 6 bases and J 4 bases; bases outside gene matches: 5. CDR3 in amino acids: CASSDRGIADTQYF. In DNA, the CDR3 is TGTGCCAGCAGCGACAGGGGGATTGCAGATACGCAGTATTTT.

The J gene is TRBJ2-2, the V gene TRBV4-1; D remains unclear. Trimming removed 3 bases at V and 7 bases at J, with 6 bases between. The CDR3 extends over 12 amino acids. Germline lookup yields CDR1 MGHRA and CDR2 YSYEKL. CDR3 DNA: TGCGCCAGCAGCCAGGAGCTCGGGGAGCTGTTTTTT. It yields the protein CASSQELGELFF.

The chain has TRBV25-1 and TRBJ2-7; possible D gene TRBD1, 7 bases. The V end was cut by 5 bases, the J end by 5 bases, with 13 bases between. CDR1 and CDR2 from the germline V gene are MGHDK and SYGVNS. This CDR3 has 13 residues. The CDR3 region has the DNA TGTGCCAGCAGTCTCCTCAGGGGGGACGAGCAGTACTTC. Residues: CASSLLRGDEQYF.

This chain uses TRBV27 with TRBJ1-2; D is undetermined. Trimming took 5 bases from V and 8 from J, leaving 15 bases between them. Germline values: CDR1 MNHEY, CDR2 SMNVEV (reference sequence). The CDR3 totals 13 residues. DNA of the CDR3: TGTGCCAGCAGTCGCCCAGGCCGTGAGGGCTACACCTTC. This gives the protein CASSRPGREGYTF.

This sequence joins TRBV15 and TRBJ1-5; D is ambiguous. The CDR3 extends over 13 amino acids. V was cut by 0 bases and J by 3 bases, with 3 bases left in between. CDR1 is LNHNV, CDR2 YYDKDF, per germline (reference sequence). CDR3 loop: CATSRDYNQPQHF. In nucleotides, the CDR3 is TGTGCCACCAGCAGAGATTACAATCAGCCCCAGCATTTT.

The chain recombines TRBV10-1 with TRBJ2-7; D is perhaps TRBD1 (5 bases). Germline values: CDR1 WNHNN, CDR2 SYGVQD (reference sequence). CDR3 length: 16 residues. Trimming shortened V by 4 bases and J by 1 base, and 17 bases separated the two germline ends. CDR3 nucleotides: TGCGCCAGCAGTGTTGGGGCAGGGAACCCTTCCTACGAGCAGTACTTC. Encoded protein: CASSVGAGNPSYEQYF.